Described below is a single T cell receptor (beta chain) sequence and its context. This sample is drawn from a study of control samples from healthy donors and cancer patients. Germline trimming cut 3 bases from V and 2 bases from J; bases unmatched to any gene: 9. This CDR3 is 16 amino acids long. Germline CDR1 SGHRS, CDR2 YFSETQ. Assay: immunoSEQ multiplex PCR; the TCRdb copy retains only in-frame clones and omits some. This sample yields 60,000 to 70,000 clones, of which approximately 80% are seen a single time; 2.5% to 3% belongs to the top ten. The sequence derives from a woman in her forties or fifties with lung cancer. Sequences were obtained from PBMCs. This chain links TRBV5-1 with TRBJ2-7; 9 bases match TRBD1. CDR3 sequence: CASSSPGQGQPYEQYF. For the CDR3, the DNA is TGCGCCAGCAGCTCCCCGGGACAGGGACAACCCTACGAGCAGTACTTC.